This T cell receptor beta chain derives from a study of cytomegalovirus exposure and HLA in healthy donors. Study-level information: As an earlier analysis found, about 190 million T cells yielded about 120 million unique TCR beta sequences.

Study findings and constraints: Available immune exposure information covered CMV serostatus only.

The CDR3 contains 16 residues. The trim removed 3 bases at V and 4 bases at J, leaving 8 bases unmatched. CDR1 MGHRA and CDR2 YSYEKL come from the germline V gene. Comment on this clone: Its specificity is not known.

The PCR made use of 60 Vbeta and 13 Jbeta primers. Using immunoSEQ multiplex PCR, the repertoire was profiled, and TCRdb retains in-frame clones only, with some absent. The sample includes about 150,000 clones, 65% to 75% of them seen just once. The receptor's source is a man between 60 and 75 years old in good health and CMV-seronegative. The specimen was PBMCs. This rearrangement joins TRBV4-1 to TRBJ2-3, with 9 bases matching TRBD2. The CDR3 loop reads CASSQISGRGADTQYF. The CDR3 nucleotides read TGCGCCAGCAGCCAGATTAGCGGGAGAGGCGCAGATACGCAGTATTTT.